Below, 8 T cell receptor beta chains from the same sample are listed, as sequenced in a study of CD8 T cells in Susac syndrome. Random hexamers primed reverse transcription of 0.5 to 1 ug RNA. In TCRdb, the immunoSEQ multiplex PCR reads were re-called with MiXCR into one record per CDR3 protein. Of some 110,000 distinct CDR3 sequences in the sample, 93% were seen once. Sequencing used CD8+ T cells from PBMCs. The receptors stem from a human donor with multiple sclerosis.

J is TRBJ1-2 and V is TRBV5-6, with TRBD1 matching 10 bases. There are 13 residues in the CDR3. With V trimmed by 0 bases and J by 9 bases, 2 bases remained unmatched. CDR1 SGHDT and CDR2 YYEEEE come from the germline V gene. CDR3 nucleotides: TGTGCCAGCAGCTTGGGGACAGGGGGTAGCTACACCTTC. This sequence encodes CASSLGTGGSYTF.

The V gene is TRBV16, the J gene TRBJ2-5; D is uncertain. V dropped 4 bases and J dropped 3 bases, with 21 bases sitting between them. Germline V gives CDR1 KGHSY, CDR2 FQNENV. The CDR3 totals 17 residues. CDR3 protein: CASSPNLGNAGEETQYF. Written as DNA, the CDR3 is TGTGCCAGCAGCCCTAATCTGGGCAATGCAGGTGAAGAGACCCAGTACTTC.

V usage is TRBV9 and J usage is TRBJ1-2; D unresolved. The CDR3 extends over 11 amino acids. Germline lookup yields CDR1 SGDLS and CDR2 YYNGEE. Trimming took off 7 bases at V and 8 bases at J, with 12 bases between the two ends. CDR3 loop: CASGFMDGYTF. For the CDR3, the DNA is TGTGCCAGCGGGTTCATGGACGGCTACACCTTC.

J is TRBJ2-7 and V is TRBV4-1; possibly TRBD1 or TRBD2 for D (6 bases each). Germline assignment: CDR1 MGHRA and CDR2 YSYEKL. V lost 4 bases to trimming and J lost 6 bases, with 19 bases between them. CDR3 length: 15 amino acids. The CDR3 DNA sequence: TGCGCCAGCAGCCGCGTCAGAGGAGGAGGGGGCGAGCAGTACTTC. Its protein is CASSRVRGGGGEQYF.

The chain employs TRBV5-6 and TRBJ2-4, with unresolved D. The CDR3 has 17 amino acids. Trimming left V 0 bases short and J 0 bases short, with 13 bases between. The germline V gene encodes CDR1 SGHDT and CDR2 YYEEEE. CDR3 residues: CASSLVGTTLAKNIQYF. CDR3 nucleotides: TGTGCCAGCAGCTTGGTGGGCACCACCTTAGCCAAAAACATTCAGTACTTC. Using reference TRBV5-6 and TRBJ2-4 for the parts outside the CDR3, the full variable domain is DAGVTQSPTHLIKTRGQQVTLRCSPKSGHDTVSWYQQALGQGPQFIFQYYEEEERQRGNFPDRFSGHQFPNYSSELNVNALLLGDSALYLCASSLVGTTLAKNIQYFGAGTRLSVL.

This rearrangement joins TRBV7-9 to TRBJ2-2; D uncertain. CDR1 and CDR2 (germline): SEHNR, FQNEAQ (reference sequence). Trimming removed 5 bases from V and 4 bases from J, with 5 bases in between. The CDR3 spans 12 residues. The CDR3 reads CASSLLTGELFF. CDR3 nucleotides: TGTGCCAGCAGCCTTCTCACCGGGGAGCTGTTTTTT.

The J gene is TRBJ1-2, the V gene TRBV3-1; the match to TRBD1 covers 10 bases. Germline CDR1 LGHDT, CDR2 YNNKEL (reference sequence). J lost 2 bases, V lost 4 bases, and 22 bases had no gene match. The CDR3 consists of 21 residues. CDR3 coding DNA: TGTGCCAGCAGCCCCCGAGTAGATGGAGGACAGGGGGTGCTTGGGAACTATGGCTACACCTTC. Protein: CASSPRVDGGQGVLGNYGYTF.

The V and J genes are TRBV7-2 and TRBJ2-2; the D call may be TRBD1 or TRBD2 (5 bases each). This CDR3 has 16 residues. Trimming cost V 1 base and J 6 bases, with 15 bases left between them. In germline, CDR1 is SGHTA, CDR2 FQGNSA. The DNA for the CDR3 is TGTGCCAGCAGCTTAGAGATGTCAGGGCGGGCCGGGGAGCTGTTTTTT. The encoded protein is CASSLEMSGRAGELFF.